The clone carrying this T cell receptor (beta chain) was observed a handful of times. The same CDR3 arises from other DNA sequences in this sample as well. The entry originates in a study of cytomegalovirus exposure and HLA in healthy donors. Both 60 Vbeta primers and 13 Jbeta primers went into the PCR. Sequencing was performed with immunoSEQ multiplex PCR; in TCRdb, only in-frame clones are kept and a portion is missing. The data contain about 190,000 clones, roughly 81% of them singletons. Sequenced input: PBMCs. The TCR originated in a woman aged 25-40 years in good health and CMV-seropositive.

Written as DNA, the CDR3 is TGTGCCAGCAGTTATGACAGGGGGAACACTGAAGCTTTCTTT. As protein: CASSYDRGNTEAFF. This rearrangement joins TRBV6-5 to TRBJ1-1; the match to TRBD1 covers 8 bases. CDR1 is MNHEY and CDR2 is SVGAGI in the germline V gene. With V trimmed by 3 bases and J by 1 base, 1 base remained unmatched. This CDR3 is 14 amino acids long.